The clone carrying this T cell receptor beta chain was detected only a few times. Its antigen remains unidentified. The sample originates from a study of T cells after yellow fever vaccination. About the study: Preparation of the low-cell-number fractions used SMART-Seq v4 Ultra Low Input.

V was pared by 1 base and J by 2 bases, with 11 bases between. CDR3 length equals 15 residues. Template switching by 5'RACE produced TCR cDNA, adding a universal primer site and UMIs. TCRdb redid the calling of the 5' RACE reads with MiXCR, one entry per CDR3 protein. The sample has about 160,000 distinct CDR3 sequences; 6% to 7.5% are singletons. Overall study findings and caveats: Among all clonotypes, a small share was observed in both CD4 and CD8 compartments. Contamination of FACS-sorted repertoires by abundant clonotypes from the bulk population could occur.

V usage is TRBV12-3 or TRBV12-4 and J usage is TRBJ2-5; D ambiguous. The material sequenced was CD4+ T cells sorted from PBMCs, taken 4 to 6 days after the first yellow fever vaccination. This TCR was sampled from a young man who received the YFV17D yellow fever vaccine. The CDR3 nucleotides read TGTGCCAGCAGTTTAGAATTGGTGGGGCAAGAGACCCAGTACTTC. Amino acids: CASSLELVGQETQYF.